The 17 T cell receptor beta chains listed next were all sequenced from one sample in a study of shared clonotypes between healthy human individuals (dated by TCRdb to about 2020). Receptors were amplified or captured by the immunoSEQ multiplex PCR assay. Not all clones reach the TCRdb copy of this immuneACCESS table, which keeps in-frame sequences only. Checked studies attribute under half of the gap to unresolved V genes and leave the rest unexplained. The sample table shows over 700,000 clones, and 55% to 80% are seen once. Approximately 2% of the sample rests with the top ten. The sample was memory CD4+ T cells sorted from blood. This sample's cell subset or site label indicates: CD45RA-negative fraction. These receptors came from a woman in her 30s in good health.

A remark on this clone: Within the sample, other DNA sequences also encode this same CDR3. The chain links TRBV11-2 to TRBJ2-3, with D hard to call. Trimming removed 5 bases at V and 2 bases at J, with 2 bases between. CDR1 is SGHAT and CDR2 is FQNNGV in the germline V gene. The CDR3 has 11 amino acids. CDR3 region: CASSHTDTQYF. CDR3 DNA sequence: TGTGCCAGCAGCCACACAGATACGCAGTATTTT.

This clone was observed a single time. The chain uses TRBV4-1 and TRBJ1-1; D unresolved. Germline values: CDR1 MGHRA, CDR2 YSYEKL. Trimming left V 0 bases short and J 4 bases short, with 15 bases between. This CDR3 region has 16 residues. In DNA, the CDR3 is TGCGCCAGCAGCCAAGAAAAAAGGTCGGGGATCACTGAAGCTTTCTTT. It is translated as CASSQEKRSGITEAFF.

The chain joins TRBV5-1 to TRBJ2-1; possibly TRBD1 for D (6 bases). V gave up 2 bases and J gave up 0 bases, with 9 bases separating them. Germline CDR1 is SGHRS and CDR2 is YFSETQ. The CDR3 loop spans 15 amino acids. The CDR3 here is CASSFTGFSYNEQFF. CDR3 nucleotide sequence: TGCGCCAGCAGCTTTACAGGGTTCTCCTACAATGAGCAGTTCTTC.

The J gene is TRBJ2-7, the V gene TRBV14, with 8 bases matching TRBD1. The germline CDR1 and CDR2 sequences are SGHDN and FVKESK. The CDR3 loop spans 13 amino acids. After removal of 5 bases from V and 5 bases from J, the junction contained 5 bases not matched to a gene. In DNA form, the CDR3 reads TGTGCCAGCAGCGTGGACAGGGCCCACGAGCAGTACTTC. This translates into CASSVDRAHEQYF.

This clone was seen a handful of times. CDR3 nucleotides: TGTGCCAGCAGTCGGGGGTCTCACACTGAAGCTTTCTTT. It is translated as CASSRGSHTEAFF. The rearrangement links TRBV28 to TRBJ1-1, with TRBD1 as a possible D gene (5 bases). Germline CDR1 is MDHEN and CDR2 is SYDVKM. The CDR3 contains 13 residues. V lost 5 bases, J lost 3 bases, and 10 bases lay in between.

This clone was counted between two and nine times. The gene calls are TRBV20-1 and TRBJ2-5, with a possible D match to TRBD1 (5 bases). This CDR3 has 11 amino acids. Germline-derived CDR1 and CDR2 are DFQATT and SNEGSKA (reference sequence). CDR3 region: CRPLGAETQYF. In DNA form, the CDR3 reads TGCAGGCCCCTAGGGGCAGAGACCCAGTACTTC.

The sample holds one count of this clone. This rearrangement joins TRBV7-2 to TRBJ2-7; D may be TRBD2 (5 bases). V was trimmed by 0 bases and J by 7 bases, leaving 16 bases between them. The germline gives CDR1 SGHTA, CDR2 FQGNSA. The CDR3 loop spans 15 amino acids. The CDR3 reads CASSLAYRGAWEQYF. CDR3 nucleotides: TGTGCCAGCAGCTTAGCTTATCGGGGAGCTTGGGAGCAGTACTTC.

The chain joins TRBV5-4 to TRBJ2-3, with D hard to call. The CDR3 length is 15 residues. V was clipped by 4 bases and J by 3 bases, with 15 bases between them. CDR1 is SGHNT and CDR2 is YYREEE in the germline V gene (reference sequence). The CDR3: CASSLGLDLTDTQYF. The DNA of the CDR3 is TGTGCCAGCAGCCTTGGGTTAGACTTGACAGATACGCAGTATTTT.

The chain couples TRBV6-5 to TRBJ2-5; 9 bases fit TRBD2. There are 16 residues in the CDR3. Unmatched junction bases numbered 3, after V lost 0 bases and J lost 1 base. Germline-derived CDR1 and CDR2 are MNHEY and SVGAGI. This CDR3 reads CASSYSLAGFQETQYF. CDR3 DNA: TGTGCCAGCAGTTACTCACTAGCGGGTTTCCAAGAGACCCAGTACTTC.

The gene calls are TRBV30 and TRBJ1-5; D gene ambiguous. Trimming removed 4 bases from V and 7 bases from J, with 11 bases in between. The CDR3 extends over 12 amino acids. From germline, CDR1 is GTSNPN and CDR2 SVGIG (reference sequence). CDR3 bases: TGTGCCTGGAATTGGAAGGGACAGCCCCAGCATTTT. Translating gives CAWNWKGQPQHF.

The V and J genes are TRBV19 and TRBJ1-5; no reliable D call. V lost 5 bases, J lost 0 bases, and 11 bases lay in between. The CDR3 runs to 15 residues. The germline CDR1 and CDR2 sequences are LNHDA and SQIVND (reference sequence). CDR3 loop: CASSPRRNSNQPQHF. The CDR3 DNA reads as TGTGCCAGTAGTCCTAGACGCAATAGCAATCAGCCCCAGCATTTT.

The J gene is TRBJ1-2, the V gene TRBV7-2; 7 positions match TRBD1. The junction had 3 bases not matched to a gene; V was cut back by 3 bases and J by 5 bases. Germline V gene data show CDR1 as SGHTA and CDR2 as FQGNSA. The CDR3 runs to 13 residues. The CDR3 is CASSFDREYGYTF. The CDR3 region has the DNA TGTGCCAGCAGCTTTGACAGGGAGTATGGCTACACCTTC. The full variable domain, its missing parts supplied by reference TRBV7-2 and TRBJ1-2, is GAGVSQSPSNKVTEKGKDVELRCDPISGHTALYWYRQSLGQGLEFLIYFQGNSAPDKSGLPSDRFSAERTGGSVSTLTIQRTQQEDSAVYLCASSFDREYGYTFGSGTRLTVV.

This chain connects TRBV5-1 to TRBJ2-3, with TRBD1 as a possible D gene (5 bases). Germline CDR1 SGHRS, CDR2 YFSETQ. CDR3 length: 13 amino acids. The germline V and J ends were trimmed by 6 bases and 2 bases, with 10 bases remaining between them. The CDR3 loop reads CASMIGVTDTQYF. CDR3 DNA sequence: TGCGCCAGCATGATAGGGGTCACAGATACGCAGTATTTT.

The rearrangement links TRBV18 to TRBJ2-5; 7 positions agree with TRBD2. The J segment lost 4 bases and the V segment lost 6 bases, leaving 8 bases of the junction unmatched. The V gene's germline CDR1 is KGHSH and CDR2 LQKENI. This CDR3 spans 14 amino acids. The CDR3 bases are TGTGCCAGCTCTCCCAGGAGGGAGGGAGAGACCCAGTACTTC. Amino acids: CASSPRREGETQYF.

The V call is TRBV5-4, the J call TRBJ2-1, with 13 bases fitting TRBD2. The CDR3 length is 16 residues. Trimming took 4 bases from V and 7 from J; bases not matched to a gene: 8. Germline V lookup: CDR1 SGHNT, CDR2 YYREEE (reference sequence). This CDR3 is CASSARLAGGRNEQFF. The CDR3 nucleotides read TGTGCCAGCAGCGCCAGACTAGCGGGAGGAAGGAATGAGCAGTTCTTC.

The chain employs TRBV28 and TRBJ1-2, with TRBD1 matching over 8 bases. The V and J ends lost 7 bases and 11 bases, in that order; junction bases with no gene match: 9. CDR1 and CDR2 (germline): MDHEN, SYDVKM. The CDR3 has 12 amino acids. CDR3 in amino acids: CASTRRQGSYTF. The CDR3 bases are TGTGCCAGCACCAGAAGACAGGGGTCTTACACCTTC.

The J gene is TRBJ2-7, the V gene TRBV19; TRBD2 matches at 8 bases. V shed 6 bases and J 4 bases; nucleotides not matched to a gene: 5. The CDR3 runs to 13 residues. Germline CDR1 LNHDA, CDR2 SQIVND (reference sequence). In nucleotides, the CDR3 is TGTGCCAGTAGGAGAGCGGGAGTGTACGAGCAGTACTTC. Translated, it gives CASRRAGVYEQYF.